This T cell receptor beta chain is from a study of cytomegalovirus exposure and HLA in healthy donors (dated by TCRdb to about 2017). Regarding the complete study: In an earlier analysis of some 610 of the donors, under 300 Gb of sequence data and some 100 million unique TCR beta sequences from roughly 180 million T cells were reported. Genome-wide SNP genotypes for about 65% of the 666 donors were used in a later genetic analysis, which treated that subset as a discovery cohort. Along with the roughly 670-subject first cohort, a separate validation cohort of over a hundred different subjects was used. The number of typed donors differed by locus: about 629-630 for A, B, C, DRB1 and DQB1; some 540 for DQA1; about 600 for DPA1; and some 430 for DPB1. Among roughly 370 genotyped donors of the cohort, an average of about 240,000 unique TCR beta nucleotide sequences were sequenced per donor, 15% to 20% of them non-productive. Class I and class II HLA loci were covered by the typing at four-digit resolution. The genetic ancestry cluster associated with self-reported Caucasian donors included 65% to 90% of the roughly 400 genotyped donors. The study profiled the T cell repertoires of about 720 subjects by immunosequencing and related them to cytomegalovirus serostatus. High-throughput TCR immunosequencing, statistical association of individual TCRs with disease status, and machine learning were combined to predict cytomegalovirus infection status. An early release covering roughly 640 HLA-typed donors comprised approximately 300 gigabases of sequencing data and around 80 million unique TCR sequences. The aim of the study was to test whether cataloging public T cell receptors could identify signatures of past pathogen exposure. Roughly 5 DR-DQ haplotypes were handled as single units for association and clustering, since linkage in the cohort was strong. Every discovery cohort repertoire had been produced on one sequencing platform. A later analysis re-examined previously published TCR beta repertoires from just over 650 donors and added high-resolution HLA genotyping to investigate patterns of TCR occurrence. Donor age, sex, ethnicity and CMV serostatus were collected together with the repertoire data. Rather than drawing on any new phenotypic data, the later analysis identified candidate immune exposures from TCR beta sequences and the way those sequences occurred across donors. In an earlier analysis of about 590 of the donors, high-throughput TCR beta sequencing was used to judge whether each TCR beta V gene segment behaved as functional or pseudogenic.

The cohort consisted of hundreds of healthy bone marrow donors. All cohort members were sampled while nominally healthy, although unrecorded immune exposures were likely present. The donor tested CMV seronegative and was one of the 352 seronegative cohort members. A peripheral blood sample was collected from each donor, and TCR beta sequencing was performed on peripheral blood mononuclear cells. The Qiagen DNeasy Blood Extraction Kit was used to extract genomic DNA from the blood cell samples. Beyond this particular receptor, the publication reports: An earlier analysis of roughly 570 of the donors showed that most TCR beta V segments appeared in productive rearrangements either about 90% or about 30% of the time, which broadly matched IMGT annotations. Cytomegalovirus status was reported to be diagnosed by the classifier with high specificity and sensitivity in both the original and validation cohorts. The earlier analysis of 587 of the donors excluded 15 to 20 rarely observed V segments, including chromosome 9 orphons, because counts were too low. This cohort had only TCR beta chains sequenced, and the lack of alpha or paired-chain data limited which features could be detected. Presence/absence analyses assumed roughly uniform sequencing depth across donors, an assumption that may not hold. In the study, around 150 TCR beta chains were listed as associated with cytomegalovirus. In a later genetic analysis, fewer N-insertions in productive TCRs were reported among donors in an Asian-associated ancestry cluster than the roughly 700-donor mean. When HLA alleles, especially DR and DQ, strongly co-occurred, TCR associations were difficult to assign to individual alleles. Three of the identified cytomegalovirus-associated TCR beta chains were confirmed in vitro to be specific for cytomegalovirus antigens. A later analysis associated 15,000 or so TCR beta sequences with specific HLA alleles at a false discovery rate of 0.05. While some public TCRs were present in many individuals, most TCR sequences turned up only very rarely across donors. V-gene and J-gene trimming of TCR beta chains was associated with a missense DCLRE1C variant in a later genetic analysis, and the association was replicated in an independent cohort. Compared with equally common non-associated chains, HLA-associated TCR beta chains in a later analysis were more clonally expanded and had lower generation probabilities. In a later analysis, TCR association rates were found to vary across HLA loci, with the most associated TCRs seen for DRB1 alleles and the fewest for HLA-C alleles. Some IMGT-functional V segments, including TRBV6-2 and TRBV6-3, could not be told apart with the 87-base-pair reads, so those segments were excluded. The authors suggested that the approach could potentially be extended to other disease states and immunological phenotypes. A further reported finding was that TCR beta sequences accurately predicted the HLA-A and HLA-B alleles for most subjects in the first cohort. A group of highly shared sequence variants was considered likely to be a technical artifact of the sequencing pipeline. In a later analysis, several top co-occurrence clusters were reported to appear linked to parvovirus B19, influenza, CMV and Epstein-Barr virus. Correlated functional status among segregating V segments might be attributable to linkage disequilibrium, but an unknown experimental factor could not be ruled out. Because HLA typing was missing for some donors at each locus, association tests included only the typed subset. Most CMV-associated TCR beta chains appeared to be HLA-restricted in a later analysis, and the HLA associations seemed to be driven largely by CMV exposure. For the cohort, immune exposure information was limited to CMV serostatus.

Cut back by 6 bases and 7 bases, the V and J ends lie 19 bases apart. From cysteine to phenylalanine, the CDR3 is 15 amino acids long. CDR3 DNA only is kept here, 45 bases in frame from base 1. The germline V gene specifies SNHLY as CDR1 and FYNNEI as CDR2. Notes on this clone: Its antigen remains unidentified. No per-base quality is available; no much larger clone lies one base away.

Library preparation used the immunoSEQ multiplex PCR assay. A mixture of 60 forward primers for TCR Vbeta segments and 13 reverse primers for TCR Jbeta segments was used in the multiplex PCR. A multiplex PCR assay on genomic DNA amplified the CDR3 region of rearranged TCR beta genes. The Illumina HiSeq System was used to sequence the amplified TCR beta libraries as 87-base-pair reads. The paper's processing steps were these. In a later analysis, some 80 million unique TCR beta chains were counted across the roughly 670 repertoires, and roughly 11 million of these chains were shared by at least two donors. A nearest-neighbor algorithm error-corrected the raw reads and collapsed the reads into unique sequences, merging closely related sequences to remove PCR and sequencing errors. CDR3 sequences were aligned to IMGT reference sequences to assign V, D and J gene segments. Each retained sequence needed at least a six-nucleotide match to both a V gene segment and a J gene segment. A rearrangement was called productive if the CDR3 had no stop codons and remained in frame with V and J, and every other rearrangement was called non-productive. CDR3 was defined by IMGT convention, running from the second conserved V-encoded cysteine to the conserved J-encoded phenylalanine. The earlier analysis of about 590 of the donors excluded sequences that lacked an unambiguous match to a single V gene segment. An earlier analysis of 587 of the donors called V segments functional above 56.7% productive rearrangements and segregating when the between-donor standard deviation exceeded 5%. A statistical classification framework was built to diagnose cytomegalovirus status from the catalog of TCR beta chain sequences. In a later analysis, V and J genes were assigned by comparing TCR nucleotide sequences against IMGT/GENE-DB human TR gene sequences. Using the TCRdist pipeline, a later analysis assigned CDR3 sequences along with most-parsimonious VDJ recombination scenarios. In a later analysis, each TCR beta chain was defined by its CDR3 amino acid sequence together with its V-gene family, and reads without a unique V-gene family were excluded. As a way to deal with suspected cross-contamination and a sequencing artifact, a later analysis dropped hundreds of nucleotide sequences that were highly shared and had low generation probability. A later analysis calculated a clonal expansion index for each public chain from normalized within-repertoire ranks of inferred template counts. In a later analysis, generation probabilities were computed using a VDJ recombination model fitted to out-of-frame rearrangements, and the results were checked against IGoR. Hypergeometric tests were used in a later analysis to score TCR-TCR, TCR-HLA and TCR-CMV co-occurrence, with a repertoire-size bias correction applied to the TCR pairs. In a later analysis, false discovery rates were estimated by permuting HLA or CMV assignments 20 times. In a later analysis, co-occurring TCRs were grouped using DBSCAN, and TCRdist sequence similarity was added for clustering within HLA-allele-positive subsets. Repertoires with fewer than 30,000 or more than 120,000 public chains were left out of co-occurrence clustering, as were five repertoires with anomalous nucleotide sharing. Here the immuneACCESS table is served through TCRdb, limited to in-frame sequences with V and J called. Missing clones are a known gap in these copies; in checked studies unresolved V genes cover under half, and the rest lacks a known reason. For V, J and clone size, that table is used; D and trimming come from the DNA. For this sample there are 200,000 or so clones; around 80% appear just once. The ten largest clones capture roughly 0.7% of the sample.

The sequence joins TRBV2 to TRBJ2-1; perhaps TRBD2 is the D gene, with 5 bases matching. Sequenced sample: PBMCs. The TCR sequence derives from a boy aged 2 to 10 in good health and CMV-seronegative. The DNA reads as follows: TGTGCCAGCAGGCCCGAGTTAGCGACGGGAAATGAGCAGTTCTTC. The encoded protein is CASRPELATGNEQFF.